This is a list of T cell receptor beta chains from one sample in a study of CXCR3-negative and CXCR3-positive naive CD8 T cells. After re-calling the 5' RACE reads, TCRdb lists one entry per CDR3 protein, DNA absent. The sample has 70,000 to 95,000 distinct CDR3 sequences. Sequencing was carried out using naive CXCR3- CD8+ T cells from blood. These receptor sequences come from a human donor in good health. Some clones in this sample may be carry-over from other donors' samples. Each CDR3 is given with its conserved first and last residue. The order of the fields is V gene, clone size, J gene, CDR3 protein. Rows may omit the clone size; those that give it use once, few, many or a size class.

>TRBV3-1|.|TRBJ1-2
CASSQETGTGGADGYTF
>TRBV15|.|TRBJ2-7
CATSSTGQGALGHEQYF
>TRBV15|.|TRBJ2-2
CATSRDQSIIQDTGELFF
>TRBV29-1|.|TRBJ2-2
CSVDPGTGDSGELFF
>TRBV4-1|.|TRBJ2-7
CASSQALSGGYEQYF
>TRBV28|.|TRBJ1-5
CASSFLGQGEQPQHF
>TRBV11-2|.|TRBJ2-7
CASSQSADEKYF
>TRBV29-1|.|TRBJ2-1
CSVGGGGEQFF
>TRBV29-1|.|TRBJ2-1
CSVGVGNEQFF
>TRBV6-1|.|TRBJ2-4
CASSEDTSMVNIQYF
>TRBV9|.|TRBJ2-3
CASSERQGYGTDTQYF
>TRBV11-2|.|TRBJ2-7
CASSAVGRAYHEQYF
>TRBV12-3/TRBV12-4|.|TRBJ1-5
CASSFEHQPQHF
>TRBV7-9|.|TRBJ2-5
CASSTGTSGNQETQYF
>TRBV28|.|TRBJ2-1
CASRTQGHNEQFF
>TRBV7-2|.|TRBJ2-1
CASSLDPLNEQFF
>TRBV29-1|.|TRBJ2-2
CSALGGTGELFF
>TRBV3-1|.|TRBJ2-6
CASSPRSGISGANVLTF
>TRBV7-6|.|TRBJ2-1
CASSLRGGGPLNEQFF
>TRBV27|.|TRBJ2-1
CASSSRGSYNEQFF
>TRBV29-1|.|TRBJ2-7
CSVAGLGETYEQYF
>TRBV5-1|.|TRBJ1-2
CASSRGDGTNYGYTF
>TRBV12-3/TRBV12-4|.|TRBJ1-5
CASSLWGSGNQPQHF
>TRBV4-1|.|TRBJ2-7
CASSRLTGLHEQYF
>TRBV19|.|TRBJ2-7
CASSIQSGTGYSYEQYF
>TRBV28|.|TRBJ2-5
CASSLGVAGTIETQYF
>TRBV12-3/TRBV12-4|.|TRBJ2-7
CASSFAGRAWEQYF
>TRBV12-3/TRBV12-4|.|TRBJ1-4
CASSTGTRIRLVATNEKLFF
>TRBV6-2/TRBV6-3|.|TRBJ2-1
CASSYGEQPNEQFF
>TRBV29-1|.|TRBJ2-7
CSVGWAYSYEQYF
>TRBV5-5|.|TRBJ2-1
CASSRGSYNEQFF
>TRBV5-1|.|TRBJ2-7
CASSASLGAGQKDF
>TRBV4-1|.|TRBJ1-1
CASSLDRLYTEAFF
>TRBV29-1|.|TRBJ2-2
CSVEEMGAETGELFF
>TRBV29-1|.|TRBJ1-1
CSVESVNTEAFF
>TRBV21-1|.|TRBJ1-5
CTSAPRTGHVGPQHF
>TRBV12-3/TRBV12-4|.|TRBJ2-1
CASSPGRGNEQFF
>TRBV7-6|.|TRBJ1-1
CASSPWTGGEAFF
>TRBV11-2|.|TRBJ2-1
CASSSGQESSYNEQFF
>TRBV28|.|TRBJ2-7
CASSLLADYEQYF
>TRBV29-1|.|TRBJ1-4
CSVDGGQGNEKLFF
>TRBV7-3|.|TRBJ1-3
CASSEMGPAVGNTIYF
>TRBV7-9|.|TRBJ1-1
CASMRDGGNTEAFF
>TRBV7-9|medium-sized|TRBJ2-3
CASRGGGYTDTQYF
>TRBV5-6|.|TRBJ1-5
CASSPWDRGQTDQPQHF
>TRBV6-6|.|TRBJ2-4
CASSPQGRVKNIQYF
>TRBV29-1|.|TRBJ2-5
CSVVLAEVEEETQYF
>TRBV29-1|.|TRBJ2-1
CSVEGGGSSYNEQFF
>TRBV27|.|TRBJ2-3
CASSLLGASTDTQYF
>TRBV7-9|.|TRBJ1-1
CASSPHRGSDTEAFF
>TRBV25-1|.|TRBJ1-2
CASSEGVEGHGYTF
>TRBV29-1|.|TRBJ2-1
CSVEEPPTRFF
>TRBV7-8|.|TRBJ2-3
CASSLGFWSTDTQYF